A selection of T cell receptor beta chains follows, all from one sample in a study of beta chain features in type 1 diabetes. This table comes from immunoSEQ multiplex PCR, and its TCRdb copy is limited to in-frame clones, with some not included. Counted here are around 500,000 clones, approximately 28% occurring once; the ten biggest clones make up about 0.065%. Sequencing input: naive CD4+ T cells from blood. The origin of the receptors is a man younger than 35 in good health. CDR3s include the opening cysteine and the closing phenylalanine or tryptophan. The D gene is left open where the match is weak. The listing skips clone size in some rows; elsewhere it reads once, few, many or a size class.

j_call d_call clone_size cdr3_length v_call cdr3_nt cdr3_aa
TRBJ2-3 . . 13 TRBV29-1 TGCAGCGTTGTCAAAGGACCCACAGATACGCAGTATTTT CSVVKGPTDTQYF
TRBJ2-5 . few 12 TRBV12-5 TGTGCTAGTGCCTTAAATCAAGAGACCCAGTACTTC CASALNQETQYF
TRBJ2-5 . few 13 TRBV7-2 TGTGCCAGCAGCTCCCGGGACTCCGAGACCCAGTACTTC CASSSRDSETQYF
TRBJ2-3 TRBD2 once 14 TRBV28 TGTGCCAGCAGTTCTAGCGGGATGGCAGATACGCAGTATTTT CASSSSGMADTQYF
TRBJ2-1 TRBD2 . 14 TRBV29-1 TGCAGCGTTGGAGCTAGCGGGAGTTTCGATGAGCAGTTCTTC CSVGASGSFDEQFF
TRBJ2-1 TRBD2 . 15 TRBV7-9 TGTGCCAGCAGCCCCTCGAGGGCGGGAGTCAATGAGCAGTTCTTC CASSPSRAGVNEQFF
TRBJ1-2 . . 14 TRBV4-3 TGCGCCAGCAGCCAAGAACCTCTGAACTATGGCTACACCTTC CASSQEPLNYGYTF
TRBJ2-1 . few 13 TRBV19 TGTGCCAGTAGTATCGGGCGTTTTCCTGAGCAGTTCTTC CASSIGRFPEQFF
TRBJ1-3 . . 12 TRBV28 TGTGCCAGCAGTTCGGACACGGTGACCATATATTTT CASSSDTVTIYF
TRBJ2-1 . . 16 TRBV11-2 TGTGCCAGCAGCTTGGGAACCTACAGCTCCTACAATGAGCAGTTCTTC CASSLGTYSSYNEQFF
TRBJ2-1 . few 13 TRBV27 TGTGCCATCAAGATTTGGGCCTCCAATGAGCAGTTCTTC CAIKIWASNEQFF
TRBJ2-4 . few 14 TRBV27 TGTGCCAGCACCCCTGCCCCGGGCAAAAACATTCAGTACTTC CASTPAPGKNIQYF
TRBJ2-5 . . 14 TRBV4-2 TGTGCCAGCAGCCAAGATGCCCGGAAAGAGACCCAGTACTTC CASSQDARKETQYF